Sequencing of this T cell receptor beta chain was carried out in a study of blood T cell repertoires in COVID-19. Study context: Researchers got acute and convalescent COVID-19 samples from the United States, Italy and Spain. PBMCs, B-cell-depleted T cells, or T cells were the source of the cDNA or gDNA that made up the material.

Authors' processing steps: Reference gene primer amplification in the assay estimated nucleated cell counts. This table comes from immunoSEQ multiplex PCR, and its TCRdb copy is limited to in-frame clones, with some not included. V and J calls and clone size follow that table, whereas D and trimming were derived from the DNA. The sample has 100,000 to 120,000 clones; about two thirds are singletons. The sample holds many counts of this clone. In this CDR3 the conserved last residue, phenylalanine or tryptophan, is missing, so a read error is likely. Because the CDR3's place on the DNA is in doubt, the DNA is left out and the CDR3 is given as listed by TCRdb. Sequencing used peripheral blood. The TCR originated in a middle-aged woman with acute or convalescent COVID-19.

CDR3 residues: CASSFRSSEG. The V gene is TRBV5-6, the J gene TRBJ2-7; the table's D call TRBD1 went unverified against the DNA. The CDR3 contains 10 residues when both ends are counted. From germline, CDR1 is SGHDT and CDR2 YYEEEE.